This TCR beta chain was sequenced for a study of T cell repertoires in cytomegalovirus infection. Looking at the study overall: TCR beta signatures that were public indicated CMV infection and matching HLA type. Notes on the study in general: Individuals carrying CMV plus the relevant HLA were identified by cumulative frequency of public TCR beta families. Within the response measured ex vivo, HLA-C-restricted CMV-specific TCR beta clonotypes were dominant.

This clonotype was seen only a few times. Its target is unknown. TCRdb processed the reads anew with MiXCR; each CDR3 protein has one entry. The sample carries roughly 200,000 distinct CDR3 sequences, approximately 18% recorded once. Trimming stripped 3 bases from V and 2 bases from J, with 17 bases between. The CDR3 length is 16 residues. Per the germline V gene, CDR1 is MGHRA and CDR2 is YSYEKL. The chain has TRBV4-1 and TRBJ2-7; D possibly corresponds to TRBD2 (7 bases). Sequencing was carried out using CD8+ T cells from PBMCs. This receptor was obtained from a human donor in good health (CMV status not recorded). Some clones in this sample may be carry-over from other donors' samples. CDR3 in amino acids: CASSHPGGGVTYEQYF. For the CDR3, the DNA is TGCGCCAGCAGCCACCCAGGCGGGGGCGTAACCTACGAGCAGTACTTC.